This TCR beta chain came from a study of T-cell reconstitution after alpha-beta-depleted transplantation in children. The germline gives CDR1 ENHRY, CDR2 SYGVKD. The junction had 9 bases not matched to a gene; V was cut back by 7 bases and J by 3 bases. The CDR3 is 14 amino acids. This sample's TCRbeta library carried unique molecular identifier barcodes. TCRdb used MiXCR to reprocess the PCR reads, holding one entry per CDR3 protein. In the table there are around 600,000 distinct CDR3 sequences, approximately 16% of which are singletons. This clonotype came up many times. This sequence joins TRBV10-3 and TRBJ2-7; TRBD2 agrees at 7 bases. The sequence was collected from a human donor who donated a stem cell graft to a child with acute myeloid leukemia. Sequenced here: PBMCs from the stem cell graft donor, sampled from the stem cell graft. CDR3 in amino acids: CAINDLAGDYEQYF. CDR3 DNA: TGTGCCATCAATGACCTTGCGGGAGACTACGAGCAGTACTTC.